The T cell receptor (beta chain) described here comes from a study of OX40 agonist ivuxolimab in advanced cancers. Profiling relied on immunoSEQ multiplex PCR, and the TCRdb table lists in-frame clones only, not all of them. The sample yields 28,000 or so clones, approximately 88% seen once. Trimming cost V 0 bases and J 2 bases, with 11 bases left between them. The CDR3 loop spans 15 amino acids. Germline V gene sequence: CDR1 SGDLS, CDR2 YYNGEE. The sequence was obtained from an adult with an advanced solid tumor such as melanoma, head and neck, liver or kidney cancer. The gene calls are TRBV9 and TRBJ2-5; D gene ambiguous. Here the sequenced sample was CD4+ or CD8+ T cells sorted from blood, taken in a trial of the OX40 agonist ivuxolimab. The CDR3 nucleotides are TGTGCCAGCAGCGTAGAAGGCCTTGGGCAAGAGACCCAGTACTTC. This encodes CASSVEGLGQETQYF.